The T cell receptor (beta chain) under discussion was sequenced for a study of blood T cells in healthy people across ages (dated by TCRdb to about 2015). Regarding the complete study: In model experiments, template switching captured roughly one uniquely barcoded TCR beta cDNA molecule for every two T cells. To avoid experimental bias, donors of different ages were randomly spread across the sequencing lanes. Donors were grouped into four age groups: young (average 16 years), middle-aged (39), aged (roughly 62) and long-lived (about 89). The study measured age-related changes in TCR beta repertoire diversity using deep sequencing normalized with unique cDNA molecular identifiers. Using the same blood draw, the study looked at two additional independent replicas of 1 million unique cDNA reads for two donors, one aged 18 to 30 and the other aged 80 or older.

As regards this clonotype: The antigen this receptor binds is unknown. Within one base of it there is no much larger clone, and no base qualities were kept.

The study at large found these results: There was a strong correlation between observed TCR beta diversity and the percentage of naive T cells measured by flow cytometry. Since profiling was done on bulk unsorted PBMCs, naive and antigen-experienced compartments could not be conclusively compared. The CMV infection status of donors was not known, potentially confounding age-related changes in expanded clonotypes. Compared with the aged group, the long-lived group had more naive CD4+ T cells, fewer expanded clones and increased TCR diversity, suggesting age selection. As age increased, observed TCR beta diversity per million T cells dropped in a roughly linear way, and a significant reduction was already evident by age roughly 36. Estimates of total diversity from one million sequenced T cells were regarded as lower bounds and underestimates.

Preparation of the library involved 5' RACE. Sequenced on an Illumina HiSeq 2500. The second PCR ran for about 6 to 12 cycles and used a J-beta primer mix along with a sample-barcoded 5' primer. A unique molecular identifier was introduced onto each TCR beta cDNA molecule by a template-switch 5' adaptor carrying 12 random nucleotides. Each sample yielded at least 2.5 million CDR3-containing paired-end reads. All of the RNA was converted into first-strand cDNA using the Mint cDNA synthesis kit, with a TRBC-specific oligonucleotide serving as the primer. After uracil-DNA glycosylase treatment, a first 18-cycle PCR used universal primers M1SS and BC2_uni_R on all cDNA. The authors' analysis ran thus. Normalization of each sample was performed by random selection of 1 million high-quality reads, each carrying a distinct molecular identifier. Reads with shared molecular identifiers were discarded instead of being binned into consensus sequences. MiTCR, set to a Q25 quality threshold and the strictest error-elimination algorithm, was used for CDR3 identification, clonotype clustering and error correction. A nonparametric unseen species model with Euler transformation was used to estimate lower-bound total TCR beta diversity. TCRdb trimmed public reads at Q25 via fastp, called clones via MiXCR and kept in-frame beta chains. Each entry merges the rows of one CDR3 protein and shows their most common DNA and genes. These V and J calls originate from TCRdb's pipeline instead of the authors' own analysis. The sample contains 600,000 to 650,000 distinct CDR3 sequences, about 54% of them found a single time. The top ten hold over 30% of the sample.

The 40 or so donors, aged about 6 to 95 years, were systemically healthy Caucasian individuals from Russia. Approximately 10 milliliters of peripheral blood were collected from each donor into EDTA-treated Vacutainer tubes. Ficoll-Paque density-gradient centrifugation was used to isolate PBMCs, with at least 6 million obtained per sample. Trizol reagent was used to extract total RNA from PBMCs, with at least 5.5 micrograms per sample. For every donor, an aliquot of PBMCs went through flow cytometry to measure the percentages of naive CD45RAhigh/CD27high T cells. V was cut back by 6 bases and J by 4 bases, leaving a gap of 18 bases between them. The CDR3 numbers 15 residues from cysteine through phenylalanine. CDR3 DNA is the only sequence kept; it has 45 bases, read in frame from the first base. The germline V gene supplies CDR1 SNHLY and CDR2 FYNNEI.

The V and J genes are TRBV2 and TRBJ1-1; a tentative D call is TRBD1 (6 bases match). The clonotype originates from a man in his 60s in good health. Material for sequencing was blood. The DNA is as follows: TGTGCCAGCAGGGGCGATACAGGGCGCCGCACTGAAGCTTTCTTT. This encodes CASRGDTGRRTEAFF.